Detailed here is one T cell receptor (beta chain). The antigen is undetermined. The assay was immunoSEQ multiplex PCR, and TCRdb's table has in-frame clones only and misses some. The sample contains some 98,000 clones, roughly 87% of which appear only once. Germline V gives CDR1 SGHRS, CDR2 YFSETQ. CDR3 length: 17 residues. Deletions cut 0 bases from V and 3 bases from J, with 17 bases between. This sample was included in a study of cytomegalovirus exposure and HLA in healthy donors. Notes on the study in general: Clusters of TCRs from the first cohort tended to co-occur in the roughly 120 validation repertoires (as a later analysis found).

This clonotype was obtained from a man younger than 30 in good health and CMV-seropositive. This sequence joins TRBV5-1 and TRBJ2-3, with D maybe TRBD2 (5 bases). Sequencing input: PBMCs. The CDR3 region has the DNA TGCGCCAGCAGCTTGGCGGGGATGCCGGGAACGACAGATACGCAGTATTTT. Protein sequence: CASSLAGMPGTTDTQYF.